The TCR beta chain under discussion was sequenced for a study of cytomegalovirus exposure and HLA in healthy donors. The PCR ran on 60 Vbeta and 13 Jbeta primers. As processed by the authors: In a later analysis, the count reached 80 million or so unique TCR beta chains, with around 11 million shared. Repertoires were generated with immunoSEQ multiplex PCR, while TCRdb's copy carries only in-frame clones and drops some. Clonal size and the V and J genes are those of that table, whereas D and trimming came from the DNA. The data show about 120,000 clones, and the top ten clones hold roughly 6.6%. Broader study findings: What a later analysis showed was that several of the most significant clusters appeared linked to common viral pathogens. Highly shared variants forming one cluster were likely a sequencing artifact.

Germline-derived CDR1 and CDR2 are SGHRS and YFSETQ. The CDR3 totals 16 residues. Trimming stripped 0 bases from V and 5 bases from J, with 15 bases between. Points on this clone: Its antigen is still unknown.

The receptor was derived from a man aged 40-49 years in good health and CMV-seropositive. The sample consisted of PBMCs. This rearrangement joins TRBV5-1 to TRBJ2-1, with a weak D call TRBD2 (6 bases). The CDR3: CASSLGRGWRDNEQFF. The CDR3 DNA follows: TGCGCCAGCAGCTTGGGTCGAGGTTGGAGGGACAATGAGCAGTTCTTC.